The rows below give T cell receptor beta chains drawn from one sample of a study of T cell responses to AZD1222 COVID-19 vaccine. TCRdb's table, derived via immunoSEQ multiplex PCR, lists solely in-frame clones and lacks some. This table has approximately 120,000 clones, roughly 88% appearing once. The sample here was peripheral blood, taken on day 0 of AZD1222 vaccination. The receptors shown here come from an adult in good health. Each CDR3 is given with its conserved first and last residue. D genes are given only for firm matches. Clone size is shown for a subset of rows, as once, few, many or a class of expanded clone.

cdr3_aa: CATSDPGTGNTDTQYF
cdr3_nt: TGTGCCACCAGTGACCCAGGGACAGGAAACACAGATACGCAGTATTTT
clone_size: .
d_call: TRBD1
v_call: TRBV24-1
j_call: TRBJ2-3

cdr3_aa: CASSRAGETQYF
cdr3_nt: TGCGCCAGCAGCAGAGCGGGGGAGACCCAGTACTTC
clone_size: few
d_call: TRBD2
v_call: TRBV5-1
j_call: TRBJ2-5

cdr3_aa: CATSGSGSDQPQHF
cdr3_nt: TGTGCCACCAGTGGCTCCGGCAGCGATCAGCCCCAGCATTTT
clone_size: .
d_call: .
v_call: TRBV24-1
j_call: TRBJ1-5

cdr3_aa: CATSDLSGVEGYTF
cdr3_nt: TGTGCCACCAGTGATTTGTCAGGGGTGGAGGGCTACACCTTC
clone_size: .
d_call: .
v_call: TRBV24-1
j_call: TRBJ1-2

cdr3_aa: CASTTVGVNQPQHF
cdr3_nt: TGTGCCAGCACCACTGTTGGGGTCAATCAGCCCCAGCATTTT
clone_size: .
d_call: .
v_call: TRBV28
j_call: TRBJ1-5

cdr3_aa: CASSFGGSTEAFF
cdr3_nt: TGTGCCAGCAGCTTCGGGGGGAGCACTGAAGCTTTCTTT
clone_size: .
d_call: .
v_call: TRBV7-8
j_call: TRBJ1-1

cdr3_aa: CASSIPGQGEEKLFF
cdr3_nt: TGTGCCAGTAGTATCCCGGGACAGGGGGAGGAAAAACTGTTTTTT
clone_size: few
d_call: TRBD1
v_call: TRBV19
j_call: TRBJ1-4

cdr3_aa: CASWGEGRAYEQYF
cdr3_nt: TGTGCCAGCTGGGGCGAGGGGCGGGCCTACGAGCAGTACTTC
clone_size: .
d_call: .
v_call: TRBV7-9
j_call: TRBJ2-7

cdr3_aa: CASSFGQGPYEQYF
cdr3_nt: TGTGCCAGCAGCTTTGGACAGGGTCCCTACGAGCAGTACTTC
clone_size: .
d_call: TRBD1
v_call: TRBV9
j_call: TRBJ2-7

cdr3_aa: CAWSTGGDQPQHF
cdr3_nt: TGTGCCTGGAGTACAGGGGGCGATCAGCCCCAGCATTTT
clone_size: .
d_call: TRBD1
v_call: TRBV30
j_call: TRBJ1-5

cdr3_aa: CASSLAGGNTEAFF
cdr3_nt: TGTGCCAGCAGCTTGGCGGGGGGGAACACTGAAGCTTTCTTT
clone_size: .
d_call: .
v_call: TRBV5-6
j_call: TRBJ1-1

cdr3_aa: CASSVFDRVSNYGYTF
cdr3_nt: TGTGCCAGCAGCGTATTCGACAGGGTCTCTAACTATGGCTACACCTTC
clone_size: .
d_call: TRBD1
v_call: TRBV9
j_call: TRBJ1-2

cdr3_aa: CASSPGSLVGHYEQYF
cdr3_nt: TGTGCCAGTAGTCCTGGATCCCTCGTGGGGCACTACGAGCAGTACTTC
clone_size: .
d_call: .
v_call: TRBV19
j_call: TRBJ2-7

cdr3_aa: CASSLADGYEQYF
cdr3_nt: TGCGCCAGCAGCTTGGCCGACGGGTACGAGCAGTACTTC
clone_size: once
d_call: .
v_call: TRBV5-1
j_call: TRBJ2-7

cdr3_aa: CASSLAQGAGNEQFF
cdr3_nt: TGCGCCAGCAGCTTGGCACAGGGGGCTGGGAATGAGCAGTTCTTC
clone_size: few
d_call: TRBD1
v_call: TRBV5-1
j_call: TRBJ2-1

cdr3_aa: CASSPNPTGVGTEAFF
cdr3_nt: TGTGCCAGCTCACCAAACCCTACAGGGGTGGGCACTGAAGCTTTCTTT
clone_size: few
d_call: TRBD1
v_call: TRBV18
j_call: TRBJ1-1

cdr3_aa: CASSRGQGANSPLHF
cdr3_nt: TGCGCCAGCAGCCGCGGACAGGGTGCAAATTCACCCCTCCACTTT
clone_size: .
d_call: TRBD1
v_call: TRBV5-1
j_call: TRBJ1-6

cdr3_aa: CASSYNRNTQYF
cdr3_nt: TGTGCCAGCAGTTACAACCGGAATACGCAGTATTTT
clone_size: .
d_call: .
v_call: TRBV7-2
j_call: TRBJ2-3

cdr3_aa: CASSHRAGDVIGYTF
cdr3_nt: TGTGCCAGCTCCCACCGGGCAGGGGATGTTATTGGCTACACCTTC
clone_size: .
d_call: .
v_call: TRBV18
j_call: TRBJ1-2

cdr3_aa: CASSPRDRIFGYTF
cdr3_nt: TGTGCCAGCAGCCCCAGGGACAGGATCTTCGGCTACACCTTC
clone_size: .
d_call: TRBD1
v_call: TRBV14
j_call: TRBJ1-2

cdr3_aa: CASSGTGEGRYGYTF
cdr3_nt: TGTGCCAGCAGCGGCACAGGGGAGGGGAGGTATGGCTACACCTTC
clone_size: few
d_call: TRBD1
v_call: TRBV6-2/TRBV6-3
j_call: TRBJ1-2

cdr3_aa: CASSRNGTGPYNEQFF
cdr3_nt: TGTGCCAGCAGCCGAAATGGGACAGGGCCCTACAATGAGCAGTTCTTC
clone_size: .
d_call: TRBD1
v_call: TRBV7-6
j_call: TRBJ2-1

cdr3_aa: CASSATGTGGYEQYF
cdr3_nt: TGTGCCAGCAGCGCAACCGGGACAGGCGGGTACGAGCAGTACTTC
clone_size: .
d_call: TRBD1
v_call: TRBV3-1/TRBV3-2
j_call: TRBJ2-7

cdr3_aa: CASSPQGMETQYF
cdr3_nt: TGTGCCAGCTCACCACAGGGGATGGAGACCCAGTACTTC
clone_size: .
d_call: .
v_call: TRBV18
j_call: TRBJ2-5

cdr3_aa: CASSPDRRARHANTGELFF
cdr3_nt: TGTGCCAGCAGCCCCGACCGACGAGCGAGACACGCGAACACCGGGGAGCTGTTTTTT
clone_size: .
d_call: .
v_call: TRBV7-2
j_call: TRBJ2-2

cdr3_aa: CASSWDINTGELFF
cdr3_nt: TGTGCCAGCAGCTGGGACATTAACACCGGGGAGCTGTTTTTT
clone_size: once
d_call: .
v_call: TRBV7-8
j_call: TRBJ2-2

cdr3_aa: CASSPPQGNEQFF
cdr3_nt: TGTGCCAGCAGTCCCCCACAGGGCAATGAGCAGTTCTTC
clone_size: once
d_call: .
v_call: TRBV28
j_call: TRBJ2-1

cdr3_aa: CASGGASNTGELFF
cdr3_nt: TGTGCCAGCGGGGGGGCTTCGAACACCGGGGAGCTGTTTTTT
clone_size: .
d_call: .
v_call: TRBV11-3
j_call: TRBJ2-2

cdr3_aa: CASSDRGGDHSNQPQHF
cdr3_nt: TGTGCCAGCAGTGACCGTGGTGGGGACCATAGCAATCAGCCCCAGCATTTT
clone_size: once
d_call: .
v_call: TRBV6-4
j_call: TRBJ1-5

cdr3_aa: CASSIEKGTGKVAGANVLTF
cdr3_nt: TGTGCCAGTAGTATAGAGAAAGGGACAGGGAAGGTAGCTGGGGCCAACGTCCTGACTTTC
clone_size: once
d_call: TRBD1
v_call: TRBV19
j_call: TRBJ2-6

cdr3_aa: CASSERPAGGGDTQYF
cdr3_nt: TGTGCCAGCAGTGAAAGGCCAGCGGGAGGAGGAGATACGCAGTATTTT
clone_size: .
d_call: TRBD2
v_call: TRBV6-1
j_call: TRBJ2-3

cdr3_aa: CASSLRMGAGDYGYTF
cdr3_nt: TGTGCCAGCAGCTTGAGGATGGGGGCGGGGGACTATGGCTACACCTTC
clone_size: .
d_call: .
v_call: TRBV5-4
j_call: TRBJ1-2

cdr3_aa: CASRSGGSPLHF
cdr3_nt: TGTGCCAGCAGATCGGGTGGTTCACCCCTCCACTTT
clone_size: .
d_call: .
v_call: TRBV28
j_call: TRBJ1-6

cdr3_aa: CASSPPGSNQPQHF
cdr3_nt: TGTGCCAGCAGCCCGCCGGGGAGCAATCAGCCCCAGCATTTT
clone_size: .
d_call: .
v_call: TRBV6-5
j_call: TRBJ1-5

cdr3_aa: CASSPGPDTGELFF
cdr3_nt: TGTGCCAGCAGCCCGGGACCAGACACCGGGGAGCTGTTTTTT
clone_size: .
d_call: .
v_call: TRBV4-2
j_call: TRBJ2-2

cdr3_aa: CASSLQRGRGKLFF
cdr3_nt: TGTGCCAGCAGCTTGCAGCGGGGGAGAGGAAAACTGTTTTTT
clone_size: .
d_call: .
v_call: TRBV7-2
j_call: TRBJ1-4

cdr3_aa: CASTKGEGMGEKLFF
cdr3_nt: TGTGCCAGCACGAAGGGGGAGGGGATGGGTGAAAAACTGTTTTTT
clone_size: .
d_call: .
v_call: TRBV9
j_call: TRBJ1-4

cdr3_aa: CASSLAQPPIEQFF
cdr3_nt: TGTGCCAGCAGCTTGGCCCAACCCCCGATCGAGCAGTTCTTC
clone_size: .
d_call: .
v_call: TRBV5-8
j_call: TRBJ2-1

cdr3_aa: CASSGRGAWDEKLFF
cdr3_nt: TGTGCCAGCAGCGGGAGAGGGGCCTGGGATGAAAAACTGTTTTTT
clone_size: .
d_call: .
v_call: TRBV9
j_call: TRBJ1-4

cdr3_aa: CASSVRPVNYGYTF
cdr3_nt: TGTGCCAGTAGTGTACGACCGGTGAACTATGGCTACACCTTC
clone_size: .
d_call: .
v_call: TRBV19
j_call: TRBJ1-2